Below, 9 T cell receptor beta chains from the same sample are listed, as sequenced in a study of T cells after yellow fever vaccination. Via MiXCR, TCRdb re-called the 5' RACE reads, giving one row per CDR3 protein. The table has some 300,000 distinct CDR3 sequences, around 8.1% seen once. Sequenced material: PBMCs, taken 35 to 50 days after the first yellow fever vaccination. The receptors come from a man aged 18-30 years who received the YFV17D yellow fever vaccine.

The chain employs TRBV5-4 and TRBJ2-5, with D tentatively TRBD1 (5 bases). The CDR3 covers 13 residues. V was clipped by 3 bases and J by 5 bases, with 11 bases between them. Germline CDR1 and CDR2: SGHNT and YYREEE (reference sequence). CDR3 protein: CASSSQGDETQYF. DNA of the CDR3: TGTGCCAGCAGCTCCCAGGGCGACGAGACCCAGTACTTC.

The rearrangement links TRBV5-1 to TRBJ2-7; D unclear. The germline CDR1 and CDR2 sequences are SGHRS and YFSETQ. V was trimmed by 4 bases and J by 3 bases, leaving 14 bases between them. The length of the CDR3 is 14 residues. The CDR3 DNA reads as TGCGCCAGCAGCCCTGAGCCAACGGGCTACGAGCAGTACTTC. This sequence encodes CASSPEPTGYEQYF.

V is TRBV11-2 and J is TRBJ1-6; possibly TRBD1 for D (5 bases). The germline V gene encodes CDR1 SGHAT and CDR2 FQNNGV. V lost 0 bases and J 3 bases, leaving 12 bases between the germline ends. The CDR3 is 17 residues long. CDR3 nucleotide sequence: TGTGCCAGCAGCTTAGAAGCGCAGGGTTACTATAATTCACCCCTCCACTTT. Translation gives CASSLEAQGYYNSPLHF.

V and J are TRBV12-2 and TRBJ2-5; TRBD1 is the table's D call, not checked against the DNA. TRBV12-2 is a pseudogene segment. The CDR3 has 14 amino acids. CDR3 amino acids: CASRPWTGQGAQYF. CDR3 nucleotides: TGTGCAAGTCGCCCCTGGACAGGTCAAGGGGCCCAGTACTTC.

Written as DNA, the CDR3 is TGTGCCAGCCGCGGCATTGAGTCGACGAACACCGGGGAGCTGTTTTTT. This gives the protein CASRGIESTNTGELFF. The J gene is TRBJ2-2, the V gene TRBV18; no firm D call. The V gene lost 8 bases and the J gene lost 0 bases, with 16 bases spanning the gap. The CDR3 is 16 amino acids. Per germline, CDR1 KGHSH and CDR2 LQKENI.

The V gene is TRBV28, the J gene TRBJ1-1; D is unresolved. Trimming removed 2 bases from V and 2 bases from J, with 18 bases in between. The CDR3 runs to 17 residues. The germline gives CDR1 MDHEN, CDR2 SYDVKM. CDR3 loop: CASSLLSPSEYNTEAFF. In nucleotides, the CDR3 is TGTGCCAGCAGTTTACTATCGCCATCAGAGTACAACACTGAAGCTTTCTTT.

The sample holds a few counts of this clonotype. V and J are TRBV7-6 and TRBJ2-7, with TRBD2 matching over 8 bases. V trimming: 4 bases; J trimming: 4 bases; junction bases outside the gene matches: 9. The CDR3 runs to 15 residues. CDR1 and CDR2 from the germline V gene are SGHVS and FNYEAQ. In DNA, the CDR3 is TGTGCCAGCAGCTCCCCAGCGGGGGCCAATTACGAGCAGTACTTC. Protein: CASSSPAGANYEQYF.

This chain links TRBV15 with TRBJ2-1, with 13 positions matching TRBD2. Looked up from germline, CDR1 is LNHNV and CDR2 is YYDKDF (reference sequence). The ends lost 6 bases at V and 6 bases at J; junction bases unmatched: 5. The CDR3 is 15 amino acids. CDR3 sequence: CATRSTSGGGNEQFF. The DNA for the CDR3 is TGTGCCACCAGGTCCACTAGCGGGGGGGGCAATGAGCAGTTCTTC.

This clonotype was seen a handful of times. The chain has TRBV7-2 and TRBJ2-3, with 8 bases fitting TRBD2. The junction had 3 bases not matched to a gene; V was cut back by 2 bases and J by 5 bases. The CDR3 extends over 14 amino acids. Germline V CDR1 and CDR2: SGHTA, FQGNSA. Here the CDR3 reads CASSLQSGRDTQYF. In nucleotides, the CDR3 is TGTGCCAGCAGCTTACAAAGCGGGAGAGATACGCAGTATTTT.